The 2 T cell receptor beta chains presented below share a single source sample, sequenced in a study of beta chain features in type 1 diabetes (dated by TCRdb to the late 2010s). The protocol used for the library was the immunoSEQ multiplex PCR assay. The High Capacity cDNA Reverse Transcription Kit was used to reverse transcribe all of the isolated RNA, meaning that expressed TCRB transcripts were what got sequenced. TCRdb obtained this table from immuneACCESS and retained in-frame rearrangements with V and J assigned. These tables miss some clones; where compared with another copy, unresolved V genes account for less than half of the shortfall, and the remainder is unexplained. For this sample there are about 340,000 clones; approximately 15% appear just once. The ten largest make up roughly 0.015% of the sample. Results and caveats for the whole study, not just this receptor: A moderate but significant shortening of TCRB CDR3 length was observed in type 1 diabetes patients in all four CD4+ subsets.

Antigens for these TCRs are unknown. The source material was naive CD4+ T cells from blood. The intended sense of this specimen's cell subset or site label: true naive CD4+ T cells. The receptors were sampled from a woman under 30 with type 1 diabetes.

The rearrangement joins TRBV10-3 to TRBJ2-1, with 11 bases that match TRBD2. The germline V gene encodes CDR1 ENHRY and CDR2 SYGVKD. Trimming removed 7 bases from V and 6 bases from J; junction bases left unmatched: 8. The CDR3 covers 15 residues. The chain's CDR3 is CAITGLLAGVNEQFF. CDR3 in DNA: TGTGCCATCACGGGACTACTAGCGGGAGTCAATGAGCAGTTCTTC.

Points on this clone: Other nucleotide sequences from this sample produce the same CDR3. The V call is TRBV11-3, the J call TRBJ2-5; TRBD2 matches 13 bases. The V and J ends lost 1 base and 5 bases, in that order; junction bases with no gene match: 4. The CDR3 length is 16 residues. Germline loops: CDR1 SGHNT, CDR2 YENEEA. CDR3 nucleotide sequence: TGTGCCAGCAGCTTAGGGACTAGCGGGGGACAGGAGACCCAGTACTTC. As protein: CASSLGTSGGQETQYF. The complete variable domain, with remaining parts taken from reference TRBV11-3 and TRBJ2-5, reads EAGVVQSPRYKIIEKKQPVAFWCNPISGHNTLYWYLQNLGQGPELLIRYENEEAVDDSQLPKDRFSAERLKGVDSTLKIQPAELGDSAVYLCASSLGTSGGQETQYFGPGTRLLVL.